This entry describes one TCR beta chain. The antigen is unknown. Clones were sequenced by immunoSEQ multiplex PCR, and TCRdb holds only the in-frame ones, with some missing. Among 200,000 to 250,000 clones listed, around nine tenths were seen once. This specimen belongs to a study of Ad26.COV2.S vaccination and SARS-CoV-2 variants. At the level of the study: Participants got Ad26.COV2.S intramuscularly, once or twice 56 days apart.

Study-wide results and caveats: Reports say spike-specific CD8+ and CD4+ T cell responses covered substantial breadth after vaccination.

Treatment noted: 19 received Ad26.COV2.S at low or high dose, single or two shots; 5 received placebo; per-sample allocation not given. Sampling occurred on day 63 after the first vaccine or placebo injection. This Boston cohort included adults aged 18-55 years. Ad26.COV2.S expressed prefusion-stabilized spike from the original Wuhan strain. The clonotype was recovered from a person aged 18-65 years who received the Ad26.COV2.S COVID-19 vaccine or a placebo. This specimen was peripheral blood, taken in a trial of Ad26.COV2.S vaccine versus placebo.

The DNA of the CDR3 is TGTGCCAGTAGTGCGGGGAGGACCCAGCATTTT. Translation gives CASSAGRTQHF. The chain couples TRBV19 to TRBJ1-5; D call uncertain. The CDR3 totals 11 residues. V was cut by 5 bases and J by 11 bases, with 10 bases left in between. Germline V gene data show CDR1 as LNHDA and CDR2 as SQIVND (reference sequence).